The 3 T cell receptor beta chains presented below share a single source sample, sequenced in a study of blood T cell repertoires in COVID-19. Data came from immunoSEQ multiplex PCR; TCRdb stores just in-frame clones and leaves some out. The data show 120,000 to 150,000 clones, with about 83% seen just once and 1.6% held by the top ten. The specimen was peripheral blood. These receptors all come from a human donor in a cohort sampled during active COVID-19.

The DNA for the CDR3 is TGTGCCAGTGCACAGGGATTAAATCAGCCCCAGCATTTT. Amino acid sequence: CASAQGLNQPQHF. The chain is built from TRBV3-1 (or the pseudogene TRBV3-2) and TRBJ1-5, with a weak D call TRBD1 (6 bases). Trimming shortened V by 9 bases and J by 4 bases, and 13 bases separated the two germline ends. Germline V gene data show CDR1 as LGHDT and CDR2 as YNNKEL (reference sequence). The CDR3 has 13 residues.

V gene TRBV7-2 combines with J gene TRBJ2-5; D is ambiguous. Per the germline V gene, CDR1 is SGHTA and CDR2 is FQGNSA. Trimming removed 3 bases from V and 5 bases from J, with 7 bases in between. The CDR3 has 12 amino acids. This CDR3 reads CASSFSVETQYF. DNA for the CDR3: TGTGCCAGCAGCTTCTCAGTTGAGACCCAGTACTTC. Using reference TRBV7-2 and TRBJ2-5 for the parts outside the CDR3, the full variable domain is GAGVSQSPSNKVTEKGKDVELRCDPISGHTALYWYRQSLGQGLEFLIYFQGNSAPDKSGLPSDRFSAERTGGSVSTLTIQRTQQEDSAVYLCASSFSVETQYFGPGTRLLVL.

The chain joins TRBV3-1 (or the pseudogene TRBV3-2) to TRBJ2-3; D remains unclear. Trimming took off 5 bases at V and 1 base at J, with 10 bases between the two ends. The CDR3 is made up of 14 amino acids. CDR1 is LGHDT, CDR2 YNNKEL, per germline (reference sequence). The CDR3 here is CASSFGGGTDTQYF. The CDR3 DNA follows: TGTGCCAGCAGCTTCGGCGGCGGCACAGATACGCAGTATTTT.